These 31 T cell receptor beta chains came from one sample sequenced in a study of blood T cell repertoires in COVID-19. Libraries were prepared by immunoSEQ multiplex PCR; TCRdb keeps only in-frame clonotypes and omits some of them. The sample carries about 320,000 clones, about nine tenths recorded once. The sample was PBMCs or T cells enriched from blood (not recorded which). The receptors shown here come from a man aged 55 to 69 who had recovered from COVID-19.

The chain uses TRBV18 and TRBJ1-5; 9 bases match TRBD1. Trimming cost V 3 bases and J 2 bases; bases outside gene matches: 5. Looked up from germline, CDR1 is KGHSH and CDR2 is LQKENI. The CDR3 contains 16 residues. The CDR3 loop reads CASSPKGQGGNQPQHF. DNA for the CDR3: TGTGCCAGCTCACCGAAGGGACAGGGCGGCAATCAGCCCCAGCATTTT. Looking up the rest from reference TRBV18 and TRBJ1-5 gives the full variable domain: NAGVMQNPRHLVRRRGQEARLRCSPMKGHSHVYWYRQLPEEGLKFMVYLQKENIIDESGMPKERFSAEFPKEGPSILRIQQVVRGDSAAYFCASSPKGQGGNQPQHFGDGTRLSIL.

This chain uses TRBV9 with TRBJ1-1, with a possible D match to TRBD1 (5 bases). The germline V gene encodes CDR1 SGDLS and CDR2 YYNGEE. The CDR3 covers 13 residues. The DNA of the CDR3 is TGTGCTTTGTCTGTAGTAGGGGCCACTGAAGCTTTCTTT. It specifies CALSVVGATEAFF.

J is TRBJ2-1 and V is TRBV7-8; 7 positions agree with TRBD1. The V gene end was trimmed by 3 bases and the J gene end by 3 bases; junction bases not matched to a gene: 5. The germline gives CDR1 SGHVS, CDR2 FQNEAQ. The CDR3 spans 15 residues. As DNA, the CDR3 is TGTGCCAGCAGCTTCGACAGGGCTATCTACAATGAGCAGTTCTTC. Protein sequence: CASSFDRAIYNEQFF.

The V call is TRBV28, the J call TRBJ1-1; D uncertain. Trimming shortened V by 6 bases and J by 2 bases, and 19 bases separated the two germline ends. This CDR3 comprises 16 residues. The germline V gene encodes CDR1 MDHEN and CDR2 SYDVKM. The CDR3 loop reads CASRAPPTRGNTEAFF. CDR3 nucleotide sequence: TGTGCCAGCAGAGCCCCCCCAACCCGGGGAAACACTGAAGCTTTCTTT.

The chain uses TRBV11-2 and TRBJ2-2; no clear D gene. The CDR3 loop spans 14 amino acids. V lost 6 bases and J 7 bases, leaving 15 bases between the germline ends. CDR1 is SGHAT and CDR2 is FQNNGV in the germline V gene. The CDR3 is CASSRLVSGGELFF. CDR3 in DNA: TGTGCCAGCAGTCGGTTAGTTTCCGGCGGGGAGCTGTTTTTT.

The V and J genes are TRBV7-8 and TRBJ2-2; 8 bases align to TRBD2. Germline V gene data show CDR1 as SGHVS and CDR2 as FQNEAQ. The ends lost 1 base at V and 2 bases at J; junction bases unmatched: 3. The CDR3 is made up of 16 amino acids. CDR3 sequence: CASSLGRGANTGELFF. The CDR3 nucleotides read TGTGCCAGCAGCTTAGGGCGGGGGGCCAACACCGGGGAGCTGTTTTTT.

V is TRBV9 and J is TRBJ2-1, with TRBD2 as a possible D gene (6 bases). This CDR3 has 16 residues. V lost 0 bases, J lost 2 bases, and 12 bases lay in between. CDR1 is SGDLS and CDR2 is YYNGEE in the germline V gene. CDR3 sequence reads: CASSVGAGSAYNEQFF. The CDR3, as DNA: TGTGCCAGCAGCGTAGGGGCGGGATCGGCCTACAATGAGCAGTTCTTC.

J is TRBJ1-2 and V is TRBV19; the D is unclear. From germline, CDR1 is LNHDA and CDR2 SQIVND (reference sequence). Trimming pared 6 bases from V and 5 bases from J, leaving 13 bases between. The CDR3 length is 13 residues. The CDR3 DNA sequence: TGTGCCAGTAGGCCCGGGTCTCGTTATGGCTACACCTTC. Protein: CASRPGSRYGYTF.

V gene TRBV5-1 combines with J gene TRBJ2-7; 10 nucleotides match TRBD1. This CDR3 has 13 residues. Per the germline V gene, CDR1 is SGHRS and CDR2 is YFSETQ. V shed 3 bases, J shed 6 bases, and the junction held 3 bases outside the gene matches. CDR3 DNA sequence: TGCGCCAGCAGCTGGGGGACAGGGGTCGAGCAGTACTTC. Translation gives CASSWGTGVEQYF.

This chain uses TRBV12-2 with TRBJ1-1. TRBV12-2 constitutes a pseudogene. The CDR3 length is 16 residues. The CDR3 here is CASRLALRGSYTEAFF. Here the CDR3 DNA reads TGTGCAAGTCGCTTAGCGCTGCGGGGCTCTTACACTGAAGCTTTCTTT.

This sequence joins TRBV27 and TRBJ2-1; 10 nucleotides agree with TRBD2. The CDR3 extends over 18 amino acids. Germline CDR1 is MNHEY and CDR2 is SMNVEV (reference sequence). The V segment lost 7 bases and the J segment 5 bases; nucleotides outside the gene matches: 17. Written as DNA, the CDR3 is TGTGCCAGCACCCCATTGAGCGGGGGGGATGCGATTGACAATGAGCAGTTCTTC. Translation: CASTPLSGGDAIDNEQFF.

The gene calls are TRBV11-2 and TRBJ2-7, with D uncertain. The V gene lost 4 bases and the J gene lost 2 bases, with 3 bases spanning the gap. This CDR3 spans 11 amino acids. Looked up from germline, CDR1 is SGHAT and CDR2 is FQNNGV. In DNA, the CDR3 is TGTGCCAGCAGCTCGGCCTACGAGCAGTACTTC. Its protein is CASSSAYEQYF.

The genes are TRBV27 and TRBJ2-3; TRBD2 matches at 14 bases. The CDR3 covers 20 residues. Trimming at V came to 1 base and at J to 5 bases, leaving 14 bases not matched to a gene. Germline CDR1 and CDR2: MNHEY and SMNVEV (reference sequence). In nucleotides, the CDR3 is TGTGCCAGCAGTTTATTAAGGACTAGCGGGGGGCAAAAGGACCGAGATACGCAGTATTTT. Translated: CASSLLRTSGGQKDRDTQYF.

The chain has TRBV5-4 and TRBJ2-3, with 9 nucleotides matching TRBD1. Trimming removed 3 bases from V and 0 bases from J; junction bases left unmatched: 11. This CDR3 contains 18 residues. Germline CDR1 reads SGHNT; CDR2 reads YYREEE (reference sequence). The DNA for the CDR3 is TGTGCCAGCAGCTCCGGGACAGGGCCTACTGAGAGCACAGATACGCAGTATTTT. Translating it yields CASSSGTGPTESTDTQYF. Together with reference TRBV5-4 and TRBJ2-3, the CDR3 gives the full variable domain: ETGVTQSPTHLIKTRGQQVTLRCSSQSGHNTVSWYQQALGQGPQFIFQYYREEENGRGNFPPRFSGLQFPNYSSELNVNALELDDSALYLCASSSGTGPTESTDTQYFGPGTRLTVL.

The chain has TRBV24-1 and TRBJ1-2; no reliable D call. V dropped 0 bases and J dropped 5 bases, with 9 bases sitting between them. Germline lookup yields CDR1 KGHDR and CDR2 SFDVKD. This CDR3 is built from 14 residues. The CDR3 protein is CATSDLRFGYGYTF. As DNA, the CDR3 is TGTGCCACCAGTGATTTGCGATTCGGGTATGGCTACACCTTC.

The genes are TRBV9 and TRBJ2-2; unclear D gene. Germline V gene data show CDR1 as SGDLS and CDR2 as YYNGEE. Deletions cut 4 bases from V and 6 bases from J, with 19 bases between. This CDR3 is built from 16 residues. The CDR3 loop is CASSPSLANRAGELFF. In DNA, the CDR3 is TGTGCCAGCAGCCCTTCCCTCGCTAACCGGGCCGGGGAGCTGTTTTTT.

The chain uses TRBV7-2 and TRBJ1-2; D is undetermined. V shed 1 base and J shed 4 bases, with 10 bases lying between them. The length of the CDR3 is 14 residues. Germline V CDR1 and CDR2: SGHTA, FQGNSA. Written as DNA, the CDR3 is TGTGCCAGCAGCTTAGACAGAACGATCTATGGCTACACCTTC. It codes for CASSLDRTIYGYTF.

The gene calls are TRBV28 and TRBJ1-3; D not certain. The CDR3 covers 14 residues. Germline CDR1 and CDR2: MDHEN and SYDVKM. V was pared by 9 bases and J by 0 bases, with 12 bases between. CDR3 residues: CASTVALSGNTIYF. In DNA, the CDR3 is TGTGCCAGTACAGTGGCTCTCTCTGGAAACACCATATATTTT.

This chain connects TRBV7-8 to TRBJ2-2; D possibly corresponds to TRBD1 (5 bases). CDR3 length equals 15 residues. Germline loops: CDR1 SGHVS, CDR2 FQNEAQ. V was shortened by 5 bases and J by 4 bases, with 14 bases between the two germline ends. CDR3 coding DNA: TGTGCCAGCAGCCCGTCAGGGCTCGGCACCGGGGAGCTGTTTTTT. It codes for CASSPSGLGTGELFF.

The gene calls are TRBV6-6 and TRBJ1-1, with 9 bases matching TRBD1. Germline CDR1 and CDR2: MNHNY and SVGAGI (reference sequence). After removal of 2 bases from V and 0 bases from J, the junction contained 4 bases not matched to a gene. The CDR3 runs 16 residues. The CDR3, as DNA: TGTGCCAGCAGTTACCGGACAGGGGCGATGAACACTGAAGCTTTCTTT. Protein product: CASSYRTGAMNTEAFF.

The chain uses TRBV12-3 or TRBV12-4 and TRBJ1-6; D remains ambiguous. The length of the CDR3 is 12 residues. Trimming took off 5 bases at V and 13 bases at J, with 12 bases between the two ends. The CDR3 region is CASSPGPGPLHF. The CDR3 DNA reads TGTGCCAGCAGTCCCGGTCCAGGCCCCCTCCACTTT.

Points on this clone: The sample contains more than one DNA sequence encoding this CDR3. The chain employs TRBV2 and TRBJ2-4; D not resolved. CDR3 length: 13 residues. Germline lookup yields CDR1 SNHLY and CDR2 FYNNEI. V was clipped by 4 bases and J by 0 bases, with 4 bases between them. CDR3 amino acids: CASSGLAKNIQYF. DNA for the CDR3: TGTGCCAGCAGTGGGCTAGCCAAAAACATTCAGTACTTC.

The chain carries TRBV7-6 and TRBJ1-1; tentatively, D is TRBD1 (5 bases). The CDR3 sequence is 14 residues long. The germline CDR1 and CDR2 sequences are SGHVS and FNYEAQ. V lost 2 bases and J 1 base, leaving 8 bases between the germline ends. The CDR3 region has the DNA TGTGCCAGCAGCTTAAGCGGGACGAACACTGAAGCTTTCTTT. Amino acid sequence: CASSLSGTNTEAFF.

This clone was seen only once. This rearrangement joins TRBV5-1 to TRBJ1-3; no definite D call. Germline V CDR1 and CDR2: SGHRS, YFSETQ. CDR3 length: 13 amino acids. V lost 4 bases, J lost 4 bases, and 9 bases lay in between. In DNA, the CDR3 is TGCGCCAGCAGCGAGAGAACCGGAAACACCATATATTTT. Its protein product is CASSERTGNTIYF. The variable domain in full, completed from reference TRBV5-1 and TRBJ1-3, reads KAGVTQTPRYLIKTRGQQVTLSCSPISGHRSVSWYQQTPGQGLQFLFEYFSETQRNKGNFPGRFSGRQFSNSRSEMNVSTLELGDSALYLCASSERTGNTIYFGEGSWLTVV.

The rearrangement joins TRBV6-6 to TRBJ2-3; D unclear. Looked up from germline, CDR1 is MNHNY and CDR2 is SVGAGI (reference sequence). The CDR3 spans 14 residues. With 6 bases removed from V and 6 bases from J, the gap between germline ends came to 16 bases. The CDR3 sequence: CASSNNVAWDTQYF. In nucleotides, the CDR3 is TGTGCCAGCAGCAACAATGTAGCTTGGGATACGCAGTATTTT.

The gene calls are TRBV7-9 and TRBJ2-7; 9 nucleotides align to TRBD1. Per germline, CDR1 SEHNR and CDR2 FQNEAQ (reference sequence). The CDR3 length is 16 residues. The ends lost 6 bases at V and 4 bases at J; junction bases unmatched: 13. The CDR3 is CASSYDPGQGLYEQYF. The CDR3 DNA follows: TGTGCCAGCAGTTACGACCCGGGACAGGGCTTGTACGAGCAGTACTTC.

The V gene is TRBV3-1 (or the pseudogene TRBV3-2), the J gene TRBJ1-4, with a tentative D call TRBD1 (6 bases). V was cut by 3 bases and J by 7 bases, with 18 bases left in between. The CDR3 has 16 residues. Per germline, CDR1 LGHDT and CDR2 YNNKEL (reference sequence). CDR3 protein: CASSHAGGLGGEKLFF. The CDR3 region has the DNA TGTGCCAGCAGCCACGCGGGGGGGCTCGGCGGTGAAAAACTGTTTTTT.

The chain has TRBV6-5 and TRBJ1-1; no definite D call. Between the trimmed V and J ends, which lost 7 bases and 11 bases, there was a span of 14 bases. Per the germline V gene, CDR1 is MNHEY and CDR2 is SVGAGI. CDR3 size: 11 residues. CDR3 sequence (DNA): TGTGCCAGCACATCGGCCCTCGGGGCTTTCTTT. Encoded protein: CASTSALGAFF.

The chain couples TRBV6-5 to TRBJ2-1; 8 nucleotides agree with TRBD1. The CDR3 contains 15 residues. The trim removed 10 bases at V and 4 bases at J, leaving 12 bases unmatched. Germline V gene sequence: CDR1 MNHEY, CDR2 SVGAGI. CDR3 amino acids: CATEKTGAFYNEQFF. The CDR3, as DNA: TGTGCCACCGAGAAGACAGGGGCGTTTTACAATGAGCAGTTCTTC.

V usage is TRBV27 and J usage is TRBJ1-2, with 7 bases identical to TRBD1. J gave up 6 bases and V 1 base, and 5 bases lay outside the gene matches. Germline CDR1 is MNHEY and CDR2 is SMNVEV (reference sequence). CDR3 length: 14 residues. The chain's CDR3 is CASSLWGRGNGYTF. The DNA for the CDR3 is TGTGCCAGCAGTTTATGGGGCAGGGGGAATGGCTACACCTTC.

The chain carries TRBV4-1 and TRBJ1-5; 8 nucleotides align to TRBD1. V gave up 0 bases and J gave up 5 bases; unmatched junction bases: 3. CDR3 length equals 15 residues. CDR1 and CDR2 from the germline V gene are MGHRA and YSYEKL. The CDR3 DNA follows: TGCGCCAGCAGCCAAGAAGGACAGGGACATCAGCCCCAGCATTTT. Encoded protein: CASSQEGQGHQPQHF.